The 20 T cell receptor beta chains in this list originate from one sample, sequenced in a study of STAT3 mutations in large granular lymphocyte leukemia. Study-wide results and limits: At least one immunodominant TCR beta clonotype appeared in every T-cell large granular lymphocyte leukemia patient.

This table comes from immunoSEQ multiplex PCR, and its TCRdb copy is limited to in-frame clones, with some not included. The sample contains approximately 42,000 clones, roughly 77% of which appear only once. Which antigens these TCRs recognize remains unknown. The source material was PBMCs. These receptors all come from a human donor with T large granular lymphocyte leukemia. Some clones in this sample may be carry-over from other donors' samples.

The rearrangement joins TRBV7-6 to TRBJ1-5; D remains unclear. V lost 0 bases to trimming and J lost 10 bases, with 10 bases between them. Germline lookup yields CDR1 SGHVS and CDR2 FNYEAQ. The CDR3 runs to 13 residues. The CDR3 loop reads CASSLADDQPQHF. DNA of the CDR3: TGTGCCAGCAGCTTAGCGGATGACCAACCCCAGCATTTT.

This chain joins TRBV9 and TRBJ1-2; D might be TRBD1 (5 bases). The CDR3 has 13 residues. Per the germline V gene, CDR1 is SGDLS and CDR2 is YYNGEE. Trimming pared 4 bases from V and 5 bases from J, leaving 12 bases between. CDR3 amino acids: CASSPRQSYGYTF. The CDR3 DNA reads TGTGCCAGCAGCCCCCGACAGTCGTATGGCTACACCTTC.

This CDR3 reads CASSGEPGQYNEQFF. CDR3 nucleotide sequence: TGCGCCAGCAGCGGTGAACCGGGACAGTACAATGAGCAGTTCTTC. The chain is built from TRBV5-1 and TRBJ2-1, with 7 bases matching TRBD1. V was pared by 4 bases and J by 4 bases, with 8 bases of the junction left unmatched. The CDR3 has 15 residues. Per germline, CDR1 SGHRS and CDR2 YFSETQ.

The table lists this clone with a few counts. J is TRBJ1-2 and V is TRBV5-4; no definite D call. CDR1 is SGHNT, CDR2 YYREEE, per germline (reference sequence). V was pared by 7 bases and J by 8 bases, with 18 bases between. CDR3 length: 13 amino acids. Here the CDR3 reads CASPLEGREGYTF. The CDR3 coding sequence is TGTGCCAGCCCATTGGAAGGGAGGGAGGGCTACACCTTC.

CDR3 DNA: TGTGCCAGCAGCTTAGCGCGGTCCCAGGGGCCTAGCAATCAGCCCCAGCATTTT. Protein sequence: CASSLARSQGPSNQPQHF. The chain carries TRBV7-8 and TRBJ1-5; D is perhaps TRBD1 (6 bases). Germline V gene lookup returns CDR1 SGHVS and CDR2 FQNEAQ. CDR3 length: 18 residues. Trimming stripped 0 bases from V and 0 bases from J, with 15 bases between. Complete variable domain (other parts from reference TRBV7-8 and TRBJ1-5): GAGVSQSPRYKVAKRGQDVALRCDPISGHVSLFWYQQALGQGPEFLTYFQNEAQLDKSGLPSDRFFAERPEGSVSTLKIQRTQQEDSAVYLCASSLARSQGPSNQPQHFGDGTRLSIL.

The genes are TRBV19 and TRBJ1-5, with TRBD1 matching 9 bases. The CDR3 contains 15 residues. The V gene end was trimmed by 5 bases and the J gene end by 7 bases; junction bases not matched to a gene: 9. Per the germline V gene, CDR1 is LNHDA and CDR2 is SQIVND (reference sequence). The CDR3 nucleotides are TGTGCCAGTAGTTCCCGGGACAGGGATGACCAGCCCCAGCATTTT. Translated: CASSSRDRDDQPQHF.

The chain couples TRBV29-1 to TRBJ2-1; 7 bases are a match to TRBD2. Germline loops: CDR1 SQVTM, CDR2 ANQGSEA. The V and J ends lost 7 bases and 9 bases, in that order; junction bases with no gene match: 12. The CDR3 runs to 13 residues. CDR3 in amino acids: CSAGEGLGSEQFF. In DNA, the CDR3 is TGCAGCGCCGGGGAGGGGTTGGGGAGTGAGCAGTTCTTC.

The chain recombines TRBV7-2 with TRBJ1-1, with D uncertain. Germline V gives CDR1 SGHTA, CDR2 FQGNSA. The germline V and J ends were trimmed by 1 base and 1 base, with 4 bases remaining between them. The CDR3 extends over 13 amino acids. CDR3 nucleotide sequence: TGTGCCAGCAGCTTAGTGACGAACACTGAAGCTTTCTTT. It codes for CASSLVTNTEAFF. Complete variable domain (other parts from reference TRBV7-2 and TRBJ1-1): GAGVSQSPSNKVTEKGKDVELRCDPISGHTALYWYRQSLGQGLEFLIYFQGNSAPDKSGLPSDRFSAERTGGSVSTLTIQRTQQEDSAVYLCASSLVTNTEAFFGQGTRLTVV.

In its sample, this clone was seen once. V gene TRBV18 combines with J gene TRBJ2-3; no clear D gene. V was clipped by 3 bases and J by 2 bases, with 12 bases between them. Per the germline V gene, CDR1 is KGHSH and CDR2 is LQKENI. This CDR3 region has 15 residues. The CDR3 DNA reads TGTGCCAGCTCACCTCCGCTAGGTAACACAGATACGCAGTATTTT. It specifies CASSPPLGNTDTQYF.

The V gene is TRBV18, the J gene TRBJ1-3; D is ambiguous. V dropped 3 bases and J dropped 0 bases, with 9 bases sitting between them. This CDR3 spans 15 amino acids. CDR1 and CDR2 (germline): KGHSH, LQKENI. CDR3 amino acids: CASSPSGLSGNTIYF. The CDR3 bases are TGTGCCAGCTCACCGAGCGGCCTCTCTGGAAACACCATATATTTT.

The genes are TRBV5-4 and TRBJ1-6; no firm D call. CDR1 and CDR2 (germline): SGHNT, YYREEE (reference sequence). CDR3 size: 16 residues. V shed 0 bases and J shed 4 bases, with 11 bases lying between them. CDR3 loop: CASSLGSQSYNSPLHF. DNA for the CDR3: TGTGCCAGCAGCTTGGGTAGTCAGTCATATAATTCACCCCTCCACTTT.

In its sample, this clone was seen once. The CDR3 sequence is CASSLEARGAGELFF. CDR3 sequence (DNA): TGCGCCAGCAGCTTGGAGGCCAGGGGGGCCGGGGAGCTGTTTTTT. J is TRBJ2-2 and V is TRBV5-1; TRBD1 might be the D (7 bases). This CDR3 is 15 amino acids long. The germline V gene has CDR1 SGHRS and CDR2 YFSETQ. The V end lost 0 bases, the J end lost 6 bases, and 12 bases lay between the germline ends.

The CDR3 nucleotides read TGTGCCAGCAGCGGACAGGGGGCTTCACAAGAGACCCAGTACTTC. Protein: CASSGQGASQETQYF. V is TRBV28 and J is TRBJ2-5; TRBD1 agrees at 11 bases. V gave up 6 bases and J gave up 2 bases; unmatched junction bases: 5. Germline loops: CDR1 MDHEN, CDR2 SYDVKM. CDR3 length: 15 amino acids.

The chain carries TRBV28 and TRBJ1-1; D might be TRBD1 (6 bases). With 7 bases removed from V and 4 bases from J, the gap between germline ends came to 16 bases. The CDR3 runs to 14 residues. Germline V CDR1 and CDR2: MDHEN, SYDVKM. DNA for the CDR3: TGTGCCAGCAAATCCCCAGGGGTTTCCACTGAAGCTTTCTTT. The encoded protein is CASKSPGVSTEAFF.

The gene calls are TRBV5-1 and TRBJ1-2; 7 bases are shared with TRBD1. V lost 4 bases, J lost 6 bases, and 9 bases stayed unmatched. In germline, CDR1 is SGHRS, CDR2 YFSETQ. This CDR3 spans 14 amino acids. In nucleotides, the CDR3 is TGCGCCAGCAGCGGAACAACAGGGGTGGATGGCTACACCTTC. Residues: CASSGTTGVDGYTF.

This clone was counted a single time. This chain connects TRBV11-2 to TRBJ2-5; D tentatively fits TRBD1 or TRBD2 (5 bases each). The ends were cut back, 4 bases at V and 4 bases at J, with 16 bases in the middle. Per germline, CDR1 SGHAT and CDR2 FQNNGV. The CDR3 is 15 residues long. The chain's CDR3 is CASSSSGSRGETQYF. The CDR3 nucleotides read TGTGCCAGCAGCTCGTCAGGGAGTAGAGGAGAGACCCAGTACTTC.

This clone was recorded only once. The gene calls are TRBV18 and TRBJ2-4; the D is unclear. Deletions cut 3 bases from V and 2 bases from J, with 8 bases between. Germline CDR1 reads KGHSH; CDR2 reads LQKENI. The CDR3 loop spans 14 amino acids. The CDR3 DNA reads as TGTGCCAGCTCACCTGGGGTCCCCAAAAACATTCAGTACTTC. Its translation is CASSPGVPKNIQYF.

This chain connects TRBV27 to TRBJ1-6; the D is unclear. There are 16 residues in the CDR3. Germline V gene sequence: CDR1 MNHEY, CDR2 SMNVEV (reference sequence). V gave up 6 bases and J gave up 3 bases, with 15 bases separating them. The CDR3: CASRHSGGGYNSPLHF. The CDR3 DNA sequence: TGTGCCAGCAGACACTCGGGAGGCGGCTATAATTCACCCCTCCACTTT.

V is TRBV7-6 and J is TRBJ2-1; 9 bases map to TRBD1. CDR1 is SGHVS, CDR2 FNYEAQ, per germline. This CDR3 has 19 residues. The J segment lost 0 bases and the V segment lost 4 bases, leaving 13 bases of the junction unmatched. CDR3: CASSSRLVDRGISYNEQFF. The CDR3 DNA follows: TGTGCCAGCAGCTCGAGATTGGTGGACAGGGGTATCTCCTACAATGAGCAGTTCTTC.

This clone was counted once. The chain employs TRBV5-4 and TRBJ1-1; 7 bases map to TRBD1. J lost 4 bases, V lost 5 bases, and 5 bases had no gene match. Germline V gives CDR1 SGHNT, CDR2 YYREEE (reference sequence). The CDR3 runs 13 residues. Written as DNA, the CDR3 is TGTGCCAGCAGGTTACAGGGGTTCACTGAAGCTTTCTTT. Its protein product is CASRLQGFTEAFF.